Following are 11 T cell receptor beta chains from one sample sequenced in a study of blood T cell repertoires in COVID-19. The data were produced by immunoSEQ multiplex PCR, yet TCRdb's version contains in-frame clones alone and is incomplete. The data show around 370,000 clones, more than 70% seen once. The sequencing input was PBMCs or T cells enriched from blood (not recorded which). Receptors were obtained from a woman in her late teens or twenties who had recovered from COVID-19.

The J gene is TRBJ2-5, the V gene TRBV1; TRBD1, the D gene given by the table, was not confirmed from the DNA. TRBV1 is termed a pseudogene. CDR3 length: 16 residues. The DNA for the CDR3 is TGCACCAGCAGCCCCGTCGGAACAGGGGACCAAGAGACCCAGTACTTC. It translates to CTSSPVGTGDQETQYF.

This chain joins TRBV5-5 and TRBJ2-1; tentatively, D is TRBD1 (5 bases). Germline V gives CDR1 SGHKS, CDR2 YYEKEE (reference sequence). The CDR3 is made up of 15 amino acids. The V end was cut by 4 bases, the J end by 2 bases, with 13 bases between. CDR3 region: CASSVDSGPYNEQFF. CDR3 nucleotides: TGTGCCAGCAGCGTCGACAGTGGACCCTACAATGAGCAGTTCTTC.

V usage is TRBV10-3 and J usage is TRBJ1-2; 7 bases are shared with TRBD1. Germline loops: CDR1 ENHRY, CDR2 SYGVKD. The junction had 8 bases not matched to a gene; V was cut back by 1 base and J by 6 bases. There are 15 residues in the CDR3. CDR3 coding DNA: TGTGCCATCAGTGAGTTTAATGAGGGGGCGAATGGCTACACCTTC. It yields the protein CAISEFNEGANGYTF.

The chain recombines TRBV7-8 with TRBJ1-1, with D possibly matching TRBD1 (6 bases). Germline loops: CDR1 SGHVS, CDR2 FQNEAQ. Deletions cut 5 bases from V and 1 base from J, with 14 bases between. The CDR3 sequence is 15 residues long. The CDR3 reads CASSGQARGNTEAFF. CDR3 in DNA: TGTGCCAGCAGCGGGCAAGCCAGGGGGAACACTGAAGCTTTCTTT. The variable domain in full, with the rest retrieved from reference TRBV7-8 and TRBJ1-1, is GAGVSQSPRYKVAKRGQDVALRCDPISGHVSLFWYQQALGQGPEFLTYFQNEAQLDKSGLPSDRFFAERPEGSVSTLKIQRTQQEDSAVYLCASSGQARGNTEAFFGQGTRLTVV.

V usage is TRBV10-3 and J usage is TRBJ1-5; TRBD1 matches 8 bases. This CDR3 has 14 amino acids. In germline, CDR1 is ENHRY, CDR2 SYGVKD. Germline trimming cut 6 bases from V and 6 bases from J; bases unmatched to any gene: 7. The CDR3 protein is CAIRAGDRSQPQHF. The CDR3 nucleotides are TGTGCCATCAGAGCCGGGGACAGGAGTCAGCCCCAGCATTTT.

The chain carries TRBV19 and TRBJ1-2; 10 positions match TRBD1. V shed 2 bases, J shed 8 bases, and the junction held 5 bases outside the gene matches. CDR1 is LNHDA, CDR2 SQIVND, per germline (reference sequence). CDR3 length equals 14 residues. CDR3 sequence reads: CASSIPGQGNGYTF. In DNA, the CDR3 is TGTGCCAGTAGTATACCGGGACAGGGGAACGGCTACACCTTC. Full variable domain (rest looked up from reference TRBV19 and TRBJ1-2): DGGITQSPKYLFRKEGQNVTLSCEQNLNHDAMYWYRQDPGQGLRLIYYSQIVNDFQKGDIAEGYSVSREKKESFPLTVTSAQKNPTAFYLCASSIPGQGNGYTFGSGTRLTVV.

V and J are TRBV2 and TRBJ2-7; TRBD2 agrees at 8 bases. Germline CDR1 is SNHLY and CDR2 is FYNNEI. The CDR3 is 15 residues long. J was trimmed by 4 bases and V by 1 base; bases with no gene match: 6. The CDR3 DNA reads as TGTGCCAGCAGTGAAGGGGTACGCGGGGGGTACGAGCAGTACTTC. It codes for CASSEGVRGGYEQYF.

The chain uses TRBV6-5 and TRBJ1-2; maybe TRBD1 (6 bases). Trimming took off 2 bases at V and 1 base at J, with 8 bases between the two ends. The CDR3 consists of 14 residues. Germline CDR1 is MNHEY and CDR2 is SVGAGI. The CDR3: CASSYRDINYGYTF. In DNA form, the CDR3 reads TGTGCCAGCAGTTACCGGGACATTAACTATGGCTACACCTTC.

The V and J genes are TRBV2 and TRBJ2-7, with 8 positions matching TRBD1. CDR3 length equals 14 residues. V lost 6 bases to trimming and J lost 3 bases; unmatched junction nucleotides: 7. The germline CDR1 and CDR2 sequences are SNHLY and FYNNEI. This CDR3 reads CASRSGTGDYEQYF. CDR3 nucleotides: TGTGCCAGCAGGTCGGGGACAGGTGACTACGAGCAGTACTTC.

V gene TRBV4-3 combines with J gene TRBJ2-5; 8 bases line up with TRBD1. Germline values: CDR1 LGHNA, CDR2 YSLEER. The CDR3 totals 15 residues. The V gene end was trimmed by 0 bases and the J gene end by 3 bases; junction bases not matched to a gene: 3. The CDR3 loop is CASSQDNRGEETQYF. The CDR3 nucleotides read TGCGCCAGCAGCCAAGATAACAGGGGGGAAGAGACCCAGTACTTC.

The genes are TRBV5-6 and TRBJ2-6; D perhaps matches TRBD2 (6 bases). The CDR3 spans 18 residues. CDR1 and CDR2 (germline): SGHDT, YYEEEE. The V and J ends lost 4 bases and 4 bases respectively, with 21 bases between them. This chain's CDR3 is CASSITSGRAPGANVLTF. In nucleotides, the CDR3 is TGTGCCAGCAGCATAACATCCGGGAGAGCTCCCGGGGCCAACGTCCTGACTTTC.